The 14 T cell receptor beta chains below all came from one sample that was sequenced in a study of CD8 T cells in ankylosing spondylitis (TCRdb year 2017). The library was generated by 5' RACE. The sequencer was an Illumina HiSeq 2500. TCRdb reprocessing: public reads trimmed at Q25 with fastp, clones called with MiXCR, in-frame beta chains kept. A single entry per CDR3 protein holds the most common genes and DNA from its merged rows. The sample data list a few hundred thousand distinct CDR3 sequences, and less than 25% of these were observed just once. The ten largest clones add up to roughly 3.6% of the sample. Source material: blood, either unsorted or a sorted T cell fraction (not recorded which). The receptors were gathered from a female donor with ankylosing spondylitis or in good health (not recorded which).

The rearrangement links TRBV29-1 to TRBJ2-3; D unclear. The CDR3 spans 13 residues. V gave up 7 bases and J gave up 2 bases, with 13 bases separating them. Looked up from germline, CDR1 is SQVTM and CDR2 is ANQGSEA. CDR3 sequence: CSASGDNTDTQYF. The CDR3 nucleotides are TGCAGCGCCTCCGGCGACAACACAGATACGCAGTATTTT.

This clonotype was found a few times. This chain uses TRBV12-3 or TRBV12-4 with TRBJ1-4, with a tentative D call TRBD1 (5 bases). CDR3 length: 14 amino acids. V gave up 3 bases and J gave up 2 bases, with 7 bases separating them. The CDR3 sequence: CASSLGRTNEKLFF. The CDR3 bases are TGTGCCAGCAGTTTGGGGCGGACTAATGAAAAACTGTTTTTT.

This clonotype came up many times. The V call is TRBV29-1, the J call TRBJ2-1; maybe TRBD1 (5 bases). Germline CDR1 reads SQVTM; CDR2 reads ANQGSEA. Trimming shortened V by 6 bases and J by 7 bases, and 13 bases separated the two germline ends. This CDR3 has 12 residues. CDR3 sequence: CSVGHSMNEQFF. In DNA form, the CDR3 reads TGCAGCGTCGGACATAGCATGAATGAGCAGTTCTTC.

This chain uses TRBV11-1 with TRBJ1-6; D ambiguous. The germline V and J ends were trimmed by 4 bases and 0 bases, with 25 bases remaining between them. The CDR3 spans 21 residues. Germline loops: CDR1 SGHAT, CDR2 FQDESV (reference sequence). In nucleotides, the CDR3 is TGTGCCAGCAGCTCCCCCATGGAGTCCGGGCCTAGGAGCTCCTATAATTCACCCCTCCACTTT. The encoded protein is CASSSPMESGPRSSYNSPLHF.

The chain recombines TRBV5-1 with TRBJ2-3; 8 bases line up with TRBD1. V lost 4 bases and J lost 2; bases outside the gene matches: 6. In germline, CDR1 is SGHRS, CDR2 YFSETQ. The length of the CDR3 is 15 residues. CDR3 sequence reads: CASSPGTGFTDTQYF. The CDR3 DNA sequence: TGCGCCAGCAGCCCGGGGACAGGCTTCACAGATACGCAGTATTTT.

The rearrangement uses TRBV29-1 and TRBJ1-1; tentatively, D is TRBD1 (6 bases). From germline, CDR1 is SQVTM and CDR2 ANQGSEA. V was shortened by 3 bases and J by 1 base, with 18 bases between the two germline ends. This CDR3 comprises 16 residues. The CDR3 DNA reads as TGCAGCGTTGAGGCCTACAGGGAGAGGGGGAACACTGAAGCTTTCTTT. This codes for CSVEAYRERGNTEAFF. The variable domain in full, with the rest retrieved from reference TRBV29-1 and TRBJ1-1, is SAVISQKPSRDICQRGTSLTIQCQVDSQVTMMFWYRQQPGQSLTLIATANQGSEATYESGFVIDKFPISRPNLTFSTLTVSNMSPEDSSIYLCSVEAYRERGNTEAFFGQGTRLTVV.

Only a few counts were recorded for this clonotype. J is TRBJ2-1 and V is TRBV6-5; 16 positions match TRBD2. The germline CDR1 and CDR2 sequences are MNHEY and SVGAGI. This CDR3 is built from 18 residues. Trimming took 2 bases from V and 9 from J; bases not matched to a gene: 10. CDR3 protein: CASSYAPPGLAGGLEQFF. The CDR3 DNA reads TGTGCCAGCAGTTACGCCCCTCCGGGACTAGCGGGAGGGCTTGAGCAGTTCTTC.

This clonotype was counted a single time. The chain uses TRBV20-1 and TRBJ2-7; 8 nucleotides agree with TRBD1. V lost 6 bases to trimming and J lost 2 bases; unmatched junction nucleotides: 6. Germline V gene data show CDR1 as DFQATT and CDR2 as SNEGSKA (reference sequence). CDR3 size: 13 residues. CDR3 amino acids: CSAFRTGTYEQYF. CDR3 coding DNA: TGCAGTGCCTTTCGGACAGGGACCTACGAGCAGTACTTC.

This clonotype appeared a few times. The chain joins TRBV6-5 to TRBJ2-1; a weak D match, TRBD2 (6 bases). Trimming removed 4 bases from V and 5 bases from J, with 18 bases in between. Germline values: CDR1 MNHEY, CDR2 SVGAGI. The CDR3 is made up of 16 amino acids. The CDR3 here is CASSSPFSGLHNEQFF. CDR3 DNA: TGTGCCAGCAGTTCCCCCTTTAGCGGACTTCACAATGAGCAGTTCTTC.

The chain employs TRBV6-1 and TRBJ2-5; no firm D call. The germline gives CDR1 MNHNS, CDR2 SASEGT. Trimming took 5 bases from V and 0 from J, leaving 10 bases between them. The CDR3 spans 14 residues. CDR3: CASSLDGYQETQYF. The CDR3 coding sequence is TGTGCCAGCAGTCTGGACGGGTACCAAGAGACCCAGTACTTC.

The chain carries TRBV29-1 and TRBJ1-6; tentative D call: TRBD1 (6 bases). The V gene's germline CDR1 is SQVTM and CDR2 ANQGSEA. The CDR3 loop spans 13 amino acids. The V and J ends lost 7 bases and 10 bases respectively, with 17 bases between them. In DNA, the CDR3 is TGCAGCGCTGGGGGCTCCAAGGGGTCACCCCTCCACTTT. It codes for CSAGGSKGSPLHF.

This rearrangement joins TRBV2 to TRBJ1-6, with TRBD1 as a possible D gene (6 bases). Per germline, CDR1 SNHLY and CDR2 FYNNEI. Trimming took off 6 bases at V and 7 bases at J, with 16 bases between the two ends. The CDR3 runs to 15 residues. The CDR3 is CASSLQGLDNSPLHF. CDR3 sequence (DNA): TGTGCCAGCAGCTTACAGGGCTTGGACAATTCACCCCTCCACTTT.

The V and J genes are TRBV12-3 or TRBV12-4 and TRBJ2-7; 10 bases match TRBD2. This CDR3 has 20 amino acids. V lost 6 bases to trimming and J lost 3 bases; unmatched junction nucleotides: 23. The DNA for the CDR3 is TGTGCCAGCAGCGGGACCAGAAGAGGGGCTAGCGGGAGTTTTAGCTACGAGCAGTACTTC. Amino acids: CASSGTRRGASGSFSYEQYF.

This clonotype was picked up a small number of times. The V call is TRBV10-3, the J call TRBJ2-3, with 8 bases identical to TRBD2. The CDR3 covers 14 residues. Germline V gene data show CDR1 as ENHRY and CDR2 as SYGVKD. V was clipped by 7 bases and J by 4 bases; unmatched bases: 7. The CDR3 reads CAITRGGQADTQYF. The CDR3 DNA reads TGTGCCATCACCCGGGGGGGGCAGGCAGATACGCAGTATTTT.